Listed here is a single TCR beta chain. The antigen is undetermined. The CDR3 consists of 15 residues. With V trimmed by 4 bases and J by 6 bases, 3 bases remained unmatched. From germline, CDR1 is MNHNY and CDR2 SVGAGI (reference sequence). Among the participants, healthy controls were blood bank volunteers in Maryland, USA. TCRdb processed the 5' RACE reads anew with MiXCR; each CDR3 protein has one entry. The data hold approximately 29,000 distinct CDR3 sequences, with around 12% observed a single time. The sample originates from a study of neurological immune-mediated disorders. Findings and caveats of the study: The most TCR clonal expansion was seen in HTLV-1-associated myelopathy, whereas the least was seen in multiple sclerosis, below the level in healthy controls.

The rearrangement uses TRBV6-6 and TRBJ2-1, with TRBD2 identical over 13 bases. This clonotype was sampled from a man aged 55-75 years in good health. Specimen: PBMCs. CDR3 coding DNA: TGTGCCAGCAGTTGGAGACTAGCGGGAGGCAATGAGCAGTTCTTC. Translation: CASSWRLAGGNEQFF.